The 30 T cell receptor beta chains below come from one sample, sequenced in a study of T cell repertoires in cytomegalovirus infection. TCRdb re-called the reads with MiXCR, one entry per CDR3 protein. The table lists a few hundred thousand distinct CDR3 sequences, about a sixth of them singletons. Sequencing was performed on PBMCs. Receptor source: a human donor in good health (CMV status not recorded). Some clones in this sample may be carry-over from other donors' samples.

This clonotype was detected ten times or more. This sequence joins TRBV6-5 and TRBJ1-2; D ambiguous. The V and J ends lost 0 bases and 0 bases respectively, with 8 bases between them. Germline V CDR1 and CDR2: MNHEY, SVGAGI. The CDR3 is 15 amino acids. The CDR3 nucleotides are TGTGCCAGCAGTTACTCAGCGGGAACTAACTATGGCTACACCTTC. Its protein product is CASSYSAGTNYGYTF.

For the CDR3, the DNA is TGTGCCAGCAGCTTATCGAAGGGCTCCTACGAGCAGTACTTC. Residues: CASSLSKGSYEQYF. The chain is built from TRBV11-2 and TRBJ2-7, with D unclear. This CDR3 comprises 14 residues. Per the germline V gene, CDR1 is SGHAT and CDR2 is FQNNGV. Between the trimmed V and J ends, which lost 2 bases and 0 bases, there was a span of 8 bases. Full variable domain (missing parts from reference TRBV11-2 and TRBJ2-7): EAGVAQSPRYKIIEKRQSVAFWCNPISGHATLYWYQQILGQGPKLLIQFQNNGVVDDSQLPKDRFSAERLKGVDSTLKIQPAKLEDSAVYLCASSLSKGSYEQYFGPGTRLTVT.

The sample holds a few counts of this clonotype. The chain is built from TRBV28 and TRBJ1-2; D unclear. Deletions cut 5 bases from V and 0 bases from J, with 13 bases between. This CDR3 spans 15 amino acids. Looked up from germline, CDR1 is MDHEN and CDR2 is SYDVKM. The CDR3 is CASSPPAKSNYGYTF. The CDR3 DNA sequence: TGTGCCAGCAGTCCCCCGGCGAAGTCTAACTATGGCTACACCTTC.

This clonotype was counted a few times. The chain combines TRBV7-2 with TRBJ2-5; 7 bases fit TRBD2. J lost 3 bases, V lost 5 bases, and 6 bases had no gene match. Germline CDR1 is SGHTA and CDR2 is FQGNSA. CDR3 size: 14 residues. The CDR3 spells CASSPGGTKETQYF. The DNA of the CDR3 is TGTGCCAGCAGCCCCGGGGGGACTAAAGAGACCCAGTACTTC.

This clonotype has just a few counts. The chain employs TRBV7-2 and TRBJ1-6, with a tentative D call TRBD1 (5 bases). Germline V lookup: CDR1 SGHTA, CDR2 FQGNSA. Trimming stripped 0 bases from V and 10 bases from J, with 13 bases between. The CDR3 length is 15 residues. As DNA, the CDR3 is TGTGCCAGCAGCTTAGCCCAGGGAAGAGGCTCACCCCTCCACTTT. Translation gives CASSLAQGRGSPLHF.

V is TRBV5-1 and J is TRBJ2-1; 10 bases map to TRBD1. Trimming cost V 4 bases and J 10 bases; bases outside gene matches: 14. The CDR3 sequence is 16 residues long. Germline V gene data show CDR1 as SGHRS and CDR2 as YFSETQ. CDR3 in amino acids: CASSRLTGQGQEEQFF. CDR3 DNA: TGCGCCAGCAGCCGACTCACGGGACAGGGGCAAGAGGAGCAGTTCTTC.

This clonotype was recorded at least ten times. The chain links TRBV28 to TRBJ1-1, with 8 bases matching TRBD1. The CDR3 has 15 amino acids. Germline CDR1 reads MDHEN; CDR2 reads SYDVKM. V trimming: 6 bases; J trimming: 4 bases; junction bases outside the gene matches: 10. The CDR3: CASSSGGAGGTEAFF. In nucleotides, the CDR3 is TGTGCCAGCAGCTCAGGGGGCGCAGGGGGCACTGAAGCTTTCTTT.

This clonotype was recorded many times. The chain carries TRBV6-1 and TRBJ2-7, with D maybe TRBD2 (5 bases). The length of the CDR3 is 14 residues. Germline CDR1 MNHNS, CDR2 SASEGT. Trimming took off 2 bases at V and 2 bases at J, with 10 bases between the two ends. The CDR3 region is CASSERGDTYEQYF. As DNA, the CDR3 is TGTGCCAGCAGTGAACGGGGAGACACCTACGAGCAGTACTTC.

The genes are TRBV29-1 and TRBJ2-3, with 10 bases that match TRBD2. The V gene end was trimmed by 6 bases and the J gene end by 6 bases; junction bases not matched to a gene: 9. This CDR3 has 14 residues. Germline V CDR1 and CDR2: SQVTM, ANQGSEA. CDR3 DNA sequence: TGCAGCGTGGTCCTAGCGGGGGTCCCGGATACGCAGTATTTT. As protein: CSVVLAGVPDTQYF.

The chain combines TRBV11-2 with TRBJ2-5; the D gene is possibly TRBD2 (5 bases). Germline values: CDR1 SGHAT, CDR2 FQNNGV. The CDR3 runs to 15 residues. V was pared by 7 bases and J by 4 bases, with 19 bases between. The CDR3 DNA sequence: TGTGCCAGCAACCCTCGGGGTGGCTCGAGAGAGACCCAGTACTTC. Amino acids: CASNPRGGSRETQYF.

This clonotype was detected ten times or more. The rearrangement joins TRBV6-5 to TRBJ2-5; unclear D gene. This CDR3 has 14 amino acids. Trimming took off 6 bases at V and 2 bases at J, with 13 bases between the two ends. CDR1 is MNHEY and CDR2 is SVGAGI in the germline V gene. The CDR3 DNA reads TGTGCCAGCAGACCCCTAGGCGGACAAGAGACCCAGTACTTC. Amino acid sequence: CASRPLGGQETQYF.

This rearrangement joins TRBV28 to TRBJ1-2; tentative D call: TRBD1 (6 bases). Germline values: CDR1 MDHEN, CDR2 SYDVKM. The CDR3 loop spans 16 amino acids. The V and J ends lost 5 bases and 2 bases respectively, with 18 bases between them. DNA of the CDR3: TGTGCCAGCAGTCTCGCTCCTTGGGGGGGCAACTATGGCTACACCTTC. Its translation is CASSLAPWGGNYGYTF.

This clonotype has a count of ten or more. V and J are TRBV12-3 or TRBV12-4 and TRBJ2-7; D gene ambiguous. The CDR3 loop spans 14 amino acids. The germline V and J ends were trimmed by 2 bases and 2 bases, with 10 bases remaining between them. The CDR3 here is CASSLRPRAYEQYF. DNA for the CDR3: TGTGCCAGCAGTTTACGGCCCCGCGCCTACGAGCAGTACTTC.

This clonotype showed up just a few times. The chain employs TRBV3-1 and TRBJ1-2; D is ambiguous. Trimming cost V 1 base and J 2 bases, with 5 bases left between them. CDR1 and CDR2 (germline): LGHDT, YNNKEL (reference sequence). The CDR3 has 13 amino acids. CDR3: CASSQGSNYGYTF. CDR3 DNA sequence: TGTGCCAGCAGCCAAGGGAGCAACTATGGCTACACCTTC.

The chain links TRBV12-3 or TRBV12-4 to TRBJ2-3; maybe TRBD1 (6 bases). Trimming pared 5 bases from V and 0 bases from J, leaving 15 bases between. The CDR3 extends over 16 amino acids. The CDR3 DNA follows: TGTGCCAGCAGTCTGACAGGAGGCACTAGCACAGATACGCAGTATTTT. This gives the protein CASSLTGGTSTDTQYF.

This rearrangement joins TRBV6-5 to TRBJ2-3, with a tentative D call TRBD1 (6 bases). The CDR3 contains 13 residues. Germline-derived CDR1 and CDR2 are MNHEY and SVGAGI. V dropped 2 bases and J dropped 6 bases, with 9 bases sitting between them. The CDR3 bases are TGTGCCAGCAGTTACCGGACAGACGATACGCAGTATTTT. This translates into CASSYRTDDTQYF.

This clonotype has only a few counts. The chain links TRBV27 to TRBJ2-1; D remains ambiguous. This CDR3 spans 16 amino acids. CDR1 is MNHEY and CDR2 is SMNVEV in the germline V gene (reference sequence). V was trimmed by 0 bases and J by 0 bases, leaving 9 bases between them. In DNA form, the CDR3 reads TGTGCCAGCAGTTTATCTTGGGTCAGCTCCTACAATGAGCAGTTCTTC. It is translated as CASSLSWVSSYNEQFF.

This clonotype was observed many times. The genes are TRBV7-8 and TRBJ1-4; no definite D call. The CDR3 totals 14 residues. Germline loops: CDR1 SGHVS, CDR2 FQNEAQ. Trimming pared 0 bases from V and 8 bases from J, leaving 10 bases between. CDR3 coding DNA: TGTGCCAGCAGCTTAGCGATGGGCCTCGAAAAACTGTTTTTT. Its protein product is CASSLAMGLEKLFF. The variable domain in full, with the rest retrieved from reference TRBV7-8 and TRBJ1-4, is GAGVSQSPRYKVAKRGQDVALRCDPISGHVSLFWYQQALGQGPEFLTYFQNEAQLDKSGLPSDRFFAERPEGSVSTLKIQRTQQEDSAVYLCASSLAMGLEKLFFGSGTQLSVL.

This clonotype was observed at least ten times. V and J are TRBV11-2 and TRBJ1-1, with no clear D. This CDR3 is built from 16 residues. Trimming pared 5 bases from V and 7 bases from J, leaving 23 bases between. Per the germline V gene, CDR1 is SGHAT and CDR2 is FQNNGV. The CDR3 DNA follows: TGTGCCAGCAGCCACACATCGATTACAGAAATCCATGAAGCTTTCTTT. Its translation: CASSHTSITEIHEAFF. The entire variable domain, with the rest obtained from reference TRBV11-2 and TRBJ1-1, is as follows: EAGVAQSPRYKIIEKRQSVAFWCNPISGHATLYWYQQILGQGPKLLIQFQNNGVVDDSQLPKDRFSAERLKGVDSTLKIQPAKLEDSAVYLCASSHTSITEIHEAFFGQGTRLTVV.

The V and J genes are TRBV6-5 and TRBJ2-3; TRBD2 might be the D (5 bases). CDR1 is MNHEY, CDR2 SVGAGI, per germline. Trimming stripped 2 bases from V and 1 base from J, with 13 bases between. This CDR3 is built from 16 residues. The CDR3 coding sequence is TGTGCCAGCAGTTACCTAGCAGGAAGGGGCACAGATACGCAGTATTTT. Translated, it gives CASSYLAGRGTDTQYF.

This clonotype appeared a few times. The chain combines TRBV28 with TRBJ1-2; TRBD1 matches 7 bases. Germline lookup yields CDR1 MDHEN and CDR2 SYDVKM. The CDR3 is 14 residues long. Trimming took 5 bases from V and 2 from J; bases not matched to a gene: 5. The CDR3 is CASSIATGNYGYTF. The DNA for the CDR3 is TGTGCCAGCAGTATCGCGACAGGGAACTATGGCTACACCTTC.

This clonotype came up a few times. The chain is built from TRBV7-2 and TRBJ2-2; 8 bases are a match to TRBD2. V lost 10 bases and J lost 3; bases outside the gene matches: 7. CDR1 is SGHTA and CDR2 is FQGNSA in the germline V gene. The CDR3 runs 14 residues. CDR3 in DNA: TGTGCCACCCGGGGGGGCCTTGACACCGGGGAGCTGTTTTTT. It is translated as CATRGGLDTGELFF.

V is TRBV28 and J is TRBJ1-4; D is perhaps TRBD1 (5 bases). CDR1 and CDR2 (germline): MDHEN, SYDVKM. This CDR3 comprises 15 residues. The ends were cut back, 6 bases at V and 2 bases at J, with 13 bases in the middle. CDR3 protein: CASSNRGGTNEKLFF. The CDR3 DNA is TGTGCCAGCAGCAATAGGGGAGGGACTAATGAAAAACTGTTTTTT.

This clonotype came up a few times. The gene calls are TRBV5-4 and TRBJ1-2; TRBD1 is a possible D gene (6 bases). CDR1 is SGHNT and CDR2 is YYREEE in the germline V gene (reference sequence). The CDR3 contains 14 residues. Trimming shortened V by 5 bases and J by 2 bases, and 13 bases separated the two germline ends. Written as DNA, the CDR3 is TGTGCCAGCAGGCAGAGGGGGGGCAACTATGGCTACACCTTC. It yields the protein CASRQRGGNYGYTF.

This clonotype was counted only a few times. This chain links TRBV4-1 with TRBJ1-1, with a tentative D call TRBD1 (5 bases). This CDR3 has 14 amino acids. The ends were cut back, 1 base at V and 5 bases at J, with 11 bases in the middle. Germline-derived CDR1 and CDR2 are MGHRA and YSYEKL. CDR3 sequence: CASSQVLGGTEAFF. The CDR3 DNA reads as TGCGCCAGCAGCCAAGTTTTGGGGGGAACTGAAGCTTTCTTT.

The rearrangement joins TRBV28 to TRBJ1-2; no definite D call. CDR1 is MDHEN, CDR2 SYDVKM, per germline. Deletions cut 8 bases from V and 0 bases from J, with 7 bases between. The CDR3 length is 12 residues. Written as DNA, the CDR3 is TGTGCCAGCGGTAATTCTAACTATGGCTACACCTTC. Translated, it gives CASGNSNYGYTF.

Many counts were recorded for this clonotype. This chain joins TRBV7-6 and TRBJ2-3; TRBD2 aligns across 8 bases. Germline V CDR1 and CDR2: SGHVS, FNYEAQ. The CDR3 is 17 amino acids. V lost 0 bases, J lost 6 bases, and 11 bases stayed unmatched. Here the CDR3 DNA reads TGTGCCAGCAGCTTAGCCCCGCGGGGGGTCTCAGGGGATACGCAGTATTTT. It translates to CASSLAPRGVSGDTQYF.

This clonotype appeared many times. The chain joins TRBV11-2 to TRBJ2-5, with 8 nucleotides matching TRBD2. Per the germline V gene, CDR1 is SGHAT and CDR2 is FQNNGV. The CDR3 is made up of 16 amino acids. J gave up 5 bases and V 5 bases, and 13 bases lay outside the gene matches. CDR3 nucleotides: TGTGCCAGCAGCCCCCTTCGAGAGCGGGGGTGGGAGACCCAGTACTTC. Its translation is CASSPLRERGWETQYF. Drawing the rest from reference TRBV11-2 and TRBJ2-5, the complete variable domain is EAGVAQSPRYKIIEKRQSVAFWCNPISGHATLYWYQQILGQGPKLLIQFQNNGVVDDSQLPKDRFSAERLKGVDSTLKIQPAKLEDSAVYLCASSPLRERGWETQYFGPGTRLLVL.

This sequence joins TRBV15 and TRBJ2-3; the D gene is possibly TRBD2 (6 bases). CDR1 is LNHNV and CDR2 is YYDKDF in the germline V gene (reference sequence). CDR3 size: 20 residues. V was shortened by 2 bases and J by 5 bases, with 29 bases between the two germline ends. The CDR3 spells CATSRKLLAAARDPKDTQYF. The CDR3 DNA sequence: TGTGCCACCAGCAGAAAGCTCCTTGCAGCGGCGCGGGACCCTAAAGATACGCAGTATTTT.

This clonotype was seen many times. The chain combines TRBV7-9 with TRBJ2-7; TRBD1 or TRBD2 may be the D gene (5 bases each). Trimming took 4 bases from V and 0 from J, leaving 10 bases between them. This CDR3 is built from 14 residues. CDR1 SEHNR and CDR2 FQNEAQ come from the germline V gene (reference sequence). The CDR3 DNA sequence: TGTGCCAGCAGCTCGGGACCGAGCTCCTACGAGCAGTACTTC. As protein: CASSSGPSSYEQYF.